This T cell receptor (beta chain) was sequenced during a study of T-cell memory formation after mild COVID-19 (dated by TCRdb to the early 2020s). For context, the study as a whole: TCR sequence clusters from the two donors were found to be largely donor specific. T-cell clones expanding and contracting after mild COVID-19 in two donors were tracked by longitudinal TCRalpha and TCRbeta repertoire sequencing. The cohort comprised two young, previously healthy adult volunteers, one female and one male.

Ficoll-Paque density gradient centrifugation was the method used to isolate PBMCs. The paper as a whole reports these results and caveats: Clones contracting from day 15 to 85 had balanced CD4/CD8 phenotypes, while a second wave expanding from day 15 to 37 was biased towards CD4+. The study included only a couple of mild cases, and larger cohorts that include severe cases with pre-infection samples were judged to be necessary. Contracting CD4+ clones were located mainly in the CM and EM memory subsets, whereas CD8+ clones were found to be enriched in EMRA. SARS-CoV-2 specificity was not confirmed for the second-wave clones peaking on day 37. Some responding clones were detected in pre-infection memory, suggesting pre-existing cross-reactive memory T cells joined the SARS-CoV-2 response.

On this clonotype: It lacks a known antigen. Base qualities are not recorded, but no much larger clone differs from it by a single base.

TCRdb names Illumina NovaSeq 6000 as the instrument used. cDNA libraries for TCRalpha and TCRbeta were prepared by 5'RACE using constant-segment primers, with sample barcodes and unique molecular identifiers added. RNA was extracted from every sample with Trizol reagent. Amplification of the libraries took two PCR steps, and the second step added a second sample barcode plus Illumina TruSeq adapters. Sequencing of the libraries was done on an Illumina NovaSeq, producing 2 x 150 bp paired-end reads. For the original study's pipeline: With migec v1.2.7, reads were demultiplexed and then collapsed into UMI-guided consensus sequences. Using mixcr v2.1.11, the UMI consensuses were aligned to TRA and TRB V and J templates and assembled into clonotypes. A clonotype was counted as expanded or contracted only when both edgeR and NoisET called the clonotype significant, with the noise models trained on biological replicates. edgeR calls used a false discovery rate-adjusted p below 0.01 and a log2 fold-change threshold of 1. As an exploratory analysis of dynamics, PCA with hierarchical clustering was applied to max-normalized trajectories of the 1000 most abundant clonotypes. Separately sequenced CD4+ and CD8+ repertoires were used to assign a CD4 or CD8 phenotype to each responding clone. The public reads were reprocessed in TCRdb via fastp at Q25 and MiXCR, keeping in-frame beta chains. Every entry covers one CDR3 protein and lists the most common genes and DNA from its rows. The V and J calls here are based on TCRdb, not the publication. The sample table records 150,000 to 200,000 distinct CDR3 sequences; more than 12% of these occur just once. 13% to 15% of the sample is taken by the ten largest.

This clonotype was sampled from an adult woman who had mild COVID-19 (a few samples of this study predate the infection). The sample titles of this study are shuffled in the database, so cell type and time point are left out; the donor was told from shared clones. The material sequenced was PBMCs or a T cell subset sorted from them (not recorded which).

The CDR3 region: CASSRRTGVYNEQFF. The bases read TGTGCCAGCAGCCGAAGGACAGGGGTATACAATGAGCAGTTCTTC. The chain joins TRBV16 to TRBJ2-1; 9 central nucleotides agree with TRBD1. V is trimmed back by 4 bases and J by 4 bases, and the junction contains 5 bases that no gene match accounts for. As encoded in the germline V gene, CDR1 is KGHSY while CDR2 is FQNENV. CDR3 length: 15 amino acids, cysteine to phenylalanine. Only the CDR3 DNA stays, 45 bases, in frame from base 1.